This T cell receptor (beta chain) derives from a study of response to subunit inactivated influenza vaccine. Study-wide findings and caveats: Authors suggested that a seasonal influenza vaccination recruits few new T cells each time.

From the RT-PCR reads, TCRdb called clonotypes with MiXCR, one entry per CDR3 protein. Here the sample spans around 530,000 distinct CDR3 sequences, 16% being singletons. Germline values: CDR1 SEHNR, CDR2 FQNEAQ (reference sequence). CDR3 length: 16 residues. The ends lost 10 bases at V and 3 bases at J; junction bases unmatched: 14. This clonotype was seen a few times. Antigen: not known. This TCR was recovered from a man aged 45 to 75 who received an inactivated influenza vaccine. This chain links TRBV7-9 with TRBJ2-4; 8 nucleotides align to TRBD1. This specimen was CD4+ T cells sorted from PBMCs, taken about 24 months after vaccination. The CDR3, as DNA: TGTGCCACCGCCGGACAGGGTTTGGTTGGCAAAAACATTCAGTACTTC. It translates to CATAGQGLVGKNIQYF.